This T cell receptor beta chain derives from a study of early T cells in non-severe SARS-CoV-2 infection. TCRdb processed the 5' RACE reads anew with MiXCR; each CDR3 protein has one entry. Of about 60,000 distinct CDR3 sequences listed, 10% to 12% are singletons. This CDR3 contains 13 residues. CDR1 MNHEY and CDR2 SVGAGI come from the germline V gene. J was trimmed by 5 bases and V by 6 bases; bases with no gene match: 3. This clonotype has ten or more counts. Specimen: whole blood, collected at baseline. The clonotype was recovered from an adult who was a healthcare worker with PCR-confirmed SARS-CoV-2 infection or an uninfected control (not recorded which). V usage is TRBV6-5 and J usage is TRBJ1-5, with 8 bases lining up with TRBD1. CDR3 loop: CASRSTGDQPQHF. The CDR3 DNA follows: TGTGCCAGCAGGTCGACAGGGGATCAGCCCCAGCATTTT.